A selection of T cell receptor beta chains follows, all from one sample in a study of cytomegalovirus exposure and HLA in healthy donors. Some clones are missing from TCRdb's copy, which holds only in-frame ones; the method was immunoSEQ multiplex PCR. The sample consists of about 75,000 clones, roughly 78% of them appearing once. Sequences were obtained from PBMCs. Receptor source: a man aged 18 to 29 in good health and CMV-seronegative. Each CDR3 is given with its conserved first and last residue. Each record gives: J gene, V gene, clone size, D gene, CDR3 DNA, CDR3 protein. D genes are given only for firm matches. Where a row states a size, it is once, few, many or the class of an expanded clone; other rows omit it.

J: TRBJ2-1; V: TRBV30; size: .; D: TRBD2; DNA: TGTGCCTCCCATCGGACTAGCGCTCACAATGAGCAGTTCTTC; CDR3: CASHRTSAHNEQFF
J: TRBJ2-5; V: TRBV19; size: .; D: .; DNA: TGTGCCAGTAGTAAAAACAGCCGAGAGACCCAGTACTTC; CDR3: CASSKNSRETQYF
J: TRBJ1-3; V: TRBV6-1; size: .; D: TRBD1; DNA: TGTGCCAGCAGTGAATATATGGGACAGGGGAACACCATATATTTT; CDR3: CASSEYMGQGNTIYF
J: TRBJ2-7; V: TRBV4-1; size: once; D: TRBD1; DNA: TGCGCCAGCGCCAGGGGGTTAACTTACGAGCAGTACTTC; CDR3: CASARGLTYEQYF
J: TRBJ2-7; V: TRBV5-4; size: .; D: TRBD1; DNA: TGTGCCACCCAGGACAGGGGGGGCTACGAGCAGTACTTC; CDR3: CATQDRGGYEQYF
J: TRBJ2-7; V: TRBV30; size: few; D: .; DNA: TGTGCCTGGAGCGACAACAATGGTGGGTACTACGAGCAGTACTTC; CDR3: CAWSDNNGGYYEQYF
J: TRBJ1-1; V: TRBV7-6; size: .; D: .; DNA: TGTGCCAGCAGCCCGAGGGACACCCACACTGAAGCTTTCTTT; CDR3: CASSPRDTHTEAFF
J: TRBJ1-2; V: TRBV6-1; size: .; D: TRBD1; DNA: TGTGCCAGCAGCGAGGGGCCAGGGGGAGGCTACACCTTC; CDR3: CASSEGPGGGYTF
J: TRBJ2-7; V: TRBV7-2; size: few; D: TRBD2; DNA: TGTGCCAGCAGCTTTTCCGGGACTAGCTACTACGAGCAGTACTTC; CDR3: CASSFSGTSYYEQYF
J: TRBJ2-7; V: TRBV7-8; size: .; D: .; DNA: TGTGCCAGCAGCAACAGGGTCCCCTACGAGCAGTACTTC; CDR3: CASSNRVPYEQYF
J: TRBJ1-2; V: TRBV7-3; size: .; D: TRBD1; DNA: TGTGCCAGCAGCGCCGGGACAGGAGTCTATGGCTACACCTTC; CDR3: CASSAGTGVYGYTF
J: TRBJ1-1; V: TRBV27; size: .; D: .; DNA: TGTGCCAGCAGTATATCGGCCAGGGGATCTACTGAAGCTTTCTTT; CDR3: CASSISARGSTEAFF
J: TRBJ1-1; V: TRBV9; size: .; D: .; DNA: TGTGCCAGCAGCGTAGGAAAGGGGTGGGGCGTAGCTGAAGCTTTCTTT; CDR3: CASSVGKGWGVAEAFF
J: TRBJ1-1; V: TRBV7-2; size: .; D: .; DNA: TGTGCCAGCAGCACACTAGAAGCTTTCTTT; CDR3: CASSTLEAFF
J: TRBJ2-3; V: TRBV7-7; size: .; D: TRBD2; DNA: TGTGCTAGCAGCTTAGGGGACTATAGCACAGATACGCAGTATTTT; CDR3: CASSLGDYSTDTQYF
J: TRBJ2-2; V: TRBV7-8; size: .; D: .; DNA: TGTGCCAGCAGCTTAAGGTCCCGAAGGCGGGTCCTCGCCACCGGGGAGCTGTTTTTT; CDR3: CASSLRSRRRVLATGELFF
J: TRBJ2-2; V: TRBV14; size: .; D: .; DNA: TGTGCCAGCAGCCAAGATACGGGAATCCCATCAAATACCGGGGAGCTGTTTTTT; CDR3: CASSQDTGIPSNTGELFF
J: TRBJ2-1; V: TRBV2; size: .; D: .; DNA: TGTGCCAGCAGGGTGGCGGGTTCCTACAATGAGCAGTTCTTC; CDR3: CASRVAGSYNEQFF
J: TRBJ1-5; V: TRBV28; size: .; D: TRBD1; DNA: TGTGCCAGCACCCTGGCAGGGGGCACTCAGCCCCAGCATTTT; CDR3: CASTLAGGTQPQHF
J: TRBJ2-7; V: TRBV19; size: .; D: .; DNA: TGTGCCAGTAGTCCCAGAACAGCTCCCTCCTACGAGCAGTACTTC; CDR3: CASSPRTAPSYEQYF
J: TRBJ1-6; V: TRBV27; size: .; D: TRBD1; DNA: TGTGCCAGCAGGCCGGGACAGGGCAATTCACCCCTCCACTTT; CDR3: CASRPGQGNSPLHF
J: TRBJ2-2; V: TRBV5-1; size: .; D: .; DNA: TGCGCCAGCAGCTTGAAATCCGGGGTAGGGACCGGGGAGCTGTTTTTT; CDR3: CASSLKSGVGTGELFF
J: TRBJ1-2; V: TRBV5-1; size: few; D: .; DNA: TGCGCCAGCAGCTTGGATGGGGGGGATGGCTACACCTTC; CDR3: CASSLDGGDGYTF
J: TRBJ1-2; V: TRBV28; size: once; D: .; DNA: TGTGCCAGCAGCCCATCGCGTTTGCCCGTTAACTACACCTTC; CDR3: CASSPSRLPVNYTF
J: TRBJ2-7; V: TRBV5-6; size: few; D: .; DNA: TGTGCCAGCAGCTTGGCTAACTCCTACGAGCAGTACTTC; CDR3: CASSLANSYEQYF
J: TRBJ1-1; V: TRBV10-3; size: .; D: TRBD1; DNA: TGTGCCACCCGGGACAGGGATGGGACTGAAGCTTTCTTT; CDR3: CATRDRDGTEAFF
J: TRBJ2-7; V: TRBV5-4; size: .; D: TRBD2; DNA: TGTGCCAGCAGCTTGGGCGAACCGGGACTAGCGCGAAACGAGCAGTACTTC; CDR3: CASSLGEPGLARNEQYF
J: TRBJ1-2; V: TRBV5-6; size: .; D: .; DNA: TGTGCCAGCAGCTTACGCAGGACGGGGGGTTCCTATGGCTACACCTTC; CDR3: CASSLRRTGGSYGYTF
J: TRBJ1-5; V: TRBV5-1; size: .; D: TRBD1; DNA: TGCGCCAGCAGCGTCTACAGGGGCAGTCAGCCCCAGCATTTT; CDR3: CASSVYRGSQPQHF
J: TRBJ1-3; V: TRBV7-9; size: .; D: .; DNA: TGTGCCAGCAGCGGGGAACAGGGCTACACCATATATTTT; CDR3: CASSGEQGYTIYF
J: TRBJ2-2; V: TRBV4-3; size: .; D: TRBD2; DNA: TGCGCCAGCAGCCCCCAAGGTCTGAGCGGGGCCGCCGGGGAGCTGTTTTTT; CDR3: CASSPQGLSGAAGELFF
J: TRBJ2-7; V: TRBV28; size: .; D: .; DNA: TGTGCCAGCACCGGACAGATCTACGAGCAGTACTTC; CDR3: CASTGQIYEQYF
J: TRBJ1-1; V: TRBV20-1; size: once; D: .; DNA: TGCAGTGCTAGCTCACGGACTGAAGCTTTCTTT; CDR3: CSASSRTEAFF
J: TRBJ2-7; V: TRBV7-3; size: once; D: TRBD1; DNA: TGTGCCAGCAGCCCGGGACAGGGGACCCACGAGCAGTACTTC; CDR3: CASSPGQGTHEQYF
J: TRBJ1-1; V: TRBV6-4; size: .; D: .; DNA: TGTGCCAGCAGTGACTCCGCGGGAGGGAGCACTGAAGCTTTCTTT; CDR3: CASSDSAGGSTEAFF
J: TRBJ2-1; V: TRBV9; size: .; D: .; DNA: TGTGCCAGCAGCCTACGGGCCGACAGGGGACTATACAATGAGCAGTTCTTC; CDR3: CASSLRADRGLYNEQFF
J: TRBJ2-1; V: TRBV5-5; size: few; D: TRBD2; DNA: TGTGCCAGCAGCGGCCGGACTAGCGGGGGGCCTGAGCAGTTCTTC; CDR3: CASSGRTSGGPEQFF
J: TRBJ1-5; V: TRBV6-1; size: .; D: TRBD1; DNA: TGTGCCAGCAGCGAAATGCACAACAGGGGGATATCGAATCAGCCCCAGCATTTT; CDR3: CASSEMHNRGISNQPQHF
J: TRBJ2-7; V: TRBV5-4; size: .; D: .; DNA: TGTGCCAGCAGCAGGGACTTATACGAGCAGTACTTC; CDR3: CASSRDLYEQYF
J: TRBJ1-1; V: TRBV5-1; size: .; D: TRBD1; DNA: TGCGCCAGCAGCTTGGGGGACAGATCCACTGAAGCTTTCTTT; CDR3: CASSLGDRSTEAFF
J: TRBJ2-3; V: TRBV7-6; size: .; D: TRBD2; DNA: TGTGCCAGCGGCCGGGGGGCAGATACGCAGTATTTT; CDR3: CASGRGADTQYF
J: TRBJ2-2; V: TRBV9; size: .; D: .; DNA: TGTGCCAGCAGCCCATACAGCAGGTACACCGGGGAGCTGTTTTTT; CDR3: CASSPYSRYTGELFF
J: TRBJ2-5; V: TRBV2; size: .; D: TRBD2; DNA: TGTGCCAGCAGTGAAGATAGAGGGAGGGCCCGAGAGACCCAGTACTTC; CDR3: CASSEDRGRARETQYF
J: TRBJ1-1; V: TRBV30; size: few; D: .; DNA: TGTGCCTGGACCCAATCACCAACACAGGAGTGGGCTTTCTTT; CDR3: CAWTQSPTQEWAFF
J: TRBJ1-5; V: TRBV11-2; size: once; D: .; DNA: TGTGCCAGCAGCCCCCGTCAGTCATCTCAGCCCCAGCATTTT; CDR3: CASSPRQSSQPQHF